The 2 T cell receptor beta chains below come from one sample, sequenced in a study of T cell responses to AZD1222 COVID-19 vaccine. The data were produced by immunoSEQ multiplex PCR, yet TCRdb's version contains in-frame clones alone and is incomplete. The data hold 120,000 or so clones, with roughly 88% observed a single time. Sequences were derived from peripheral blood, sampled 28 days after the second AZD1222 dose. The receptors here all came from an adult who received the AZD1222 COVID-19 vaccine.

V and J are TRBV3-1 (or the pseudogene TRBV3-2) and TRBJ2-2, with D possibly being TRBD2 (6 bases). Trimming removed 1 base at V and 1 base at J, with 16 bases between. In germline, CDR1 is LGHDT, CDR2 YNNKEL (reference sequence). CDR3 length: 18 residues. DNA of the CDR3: TGTGCCAGCAGCCAAGTCTTCGGGAGAGGGCGGAACACCGGGGAGCTGTTTTTT. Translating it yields CASSQVFGRGRNTGELFF.

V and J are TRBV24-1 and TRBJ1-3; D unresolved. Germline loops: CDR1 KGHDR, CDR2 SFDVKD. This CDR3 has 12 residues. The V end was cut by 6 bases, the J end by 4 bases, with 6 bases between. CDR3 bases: TGTGCCACCAGTAGCGGAGGAAACACCATATATTTT. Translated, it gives CATSSGGNTIYF.